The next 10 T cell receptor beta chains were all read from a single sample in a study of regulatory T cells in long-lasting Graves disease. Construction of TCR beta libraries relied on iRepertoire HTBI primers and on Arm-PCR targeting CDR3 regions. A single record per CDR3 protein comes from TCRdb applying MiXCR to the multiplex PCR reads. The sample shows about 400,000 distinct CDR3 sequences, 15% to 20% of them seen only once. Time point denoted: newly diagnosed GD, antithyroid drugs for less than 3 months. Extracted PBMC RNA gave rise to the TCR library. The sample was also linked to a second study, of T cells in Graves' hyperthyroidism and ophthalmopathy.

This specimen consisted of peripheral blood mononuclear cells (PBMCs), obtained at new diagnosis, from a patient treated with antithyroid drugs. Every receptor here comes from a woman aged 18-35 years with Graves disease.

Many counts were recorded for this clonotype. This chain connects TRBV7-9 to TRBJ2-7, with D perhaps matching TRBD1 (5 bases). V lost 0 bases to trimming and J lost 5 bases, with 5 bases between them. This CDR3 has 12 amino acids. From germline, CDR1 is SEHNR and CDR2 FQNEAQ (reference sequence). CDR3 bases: TGTGCCAGCAGCTTAGCCAGGGACGAGCAGTACTTC. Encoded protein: CASSLARDEQYF.

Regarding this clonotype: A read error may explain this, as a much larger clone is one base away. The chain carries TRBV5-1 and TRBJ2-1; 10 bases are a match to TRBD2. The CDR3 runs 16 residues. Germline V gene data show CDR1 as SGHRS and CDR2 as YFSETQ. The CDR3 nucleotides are TGCGCCGGCAGCCTAAGGACTAGCGGAGACTTCAATGAGCAGTTCTTC. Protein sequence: CAGSLRTSGDFNEQFF.

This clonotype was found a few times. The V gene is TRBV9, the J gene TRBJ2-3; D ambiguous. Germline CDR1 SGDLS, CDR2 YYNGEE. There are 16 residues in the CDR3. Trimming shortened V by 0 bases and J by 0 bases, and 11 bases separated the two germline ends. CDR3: CASSVGLDASTDTQYF. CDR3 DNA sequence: TGTGCCAGCAGCGTAGGCCTAGATGCTAGCACAGATACGCAGTATTTT.

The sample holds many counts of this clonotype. For the CDR3, the DNA is TGTGCCAGCAGTTTATCGGGTCCGAACACTGAAGCTTTCTTT. Its protein product is CASSLSGPNTEAFF. This chain connects TRBV27 to TRBJ1-1, with D uncertain. Deletions cut 0 bases from V and 1 base from J, with 6 bases between. The germline CDR1 and CDR2 sequences are MNHEY and SMNVEV (reference sequence). The CDR3 covers 14 residues.

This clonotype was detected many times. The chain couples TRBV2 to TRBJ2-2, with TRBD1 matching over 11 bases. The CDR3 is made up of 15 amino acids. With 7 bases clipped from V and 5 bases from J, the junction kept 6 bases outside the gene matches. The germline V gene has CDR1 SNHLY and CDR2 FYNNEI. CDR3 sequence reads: CASNGQGAETGELFF. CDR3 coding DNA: TGTGCCAGCAATGGACAGGGGGCAGAGACCGGGGAGCTGTTTTTT.

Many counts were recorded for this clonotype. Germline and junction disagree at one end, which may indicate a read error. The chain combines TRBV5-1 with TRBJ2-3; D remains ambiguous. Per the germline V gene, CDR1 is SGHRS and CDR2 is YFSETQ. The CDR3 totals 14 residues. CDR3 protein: CASSPVGGTDTQYF. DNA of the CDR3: TGTGCCAGCAGCCCCGTTGGCGGCACAGATACGCAGTATTTT.

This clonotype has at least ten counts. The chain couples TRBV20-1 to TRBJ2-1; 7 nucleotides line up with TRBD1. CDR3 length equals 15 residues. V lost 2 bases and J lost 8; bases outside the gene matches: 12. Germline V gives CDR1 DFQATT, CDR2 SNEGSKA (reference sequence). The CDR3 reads CSARLPGQLVHEQFF. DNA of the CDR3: TGCAGTGCTAGACTACCGGGACAGCTGGTGCATGAGCAGTTCTTC.

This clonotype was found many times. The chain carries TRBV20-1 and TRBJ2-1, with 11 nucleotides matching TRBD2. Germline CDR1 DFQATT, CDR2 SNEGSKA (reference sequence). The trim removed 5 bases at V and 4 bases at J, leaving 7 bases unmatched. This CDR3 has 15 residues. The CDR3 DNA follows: TGCAGTGCTTCCCCGACTAGCGGGGTATACAATGAGCAGTTCTTC. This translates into CSASPTSGVYNEQFF.

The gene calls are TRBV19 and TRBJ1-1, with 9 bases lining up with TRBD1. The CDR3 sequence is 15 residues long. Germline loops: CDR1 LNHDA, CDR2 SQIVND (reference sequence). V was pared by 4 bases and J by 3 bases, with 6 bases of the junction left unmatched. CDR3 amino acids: CASSKNRGLYTEAFF. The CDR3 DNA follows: TGTGCCAGTAGTAAGAACAGGGGGCTGTACACTGAAGCTTTCTTT.

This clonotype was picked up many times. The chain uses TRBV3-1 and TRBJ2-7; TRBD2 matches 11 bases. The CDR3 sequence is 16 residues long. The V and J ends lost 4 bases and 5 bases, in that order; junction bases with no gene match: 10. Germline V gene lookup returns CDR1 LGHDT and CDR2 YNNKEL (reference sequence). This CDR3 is CASSLRPSGRWDEQYF. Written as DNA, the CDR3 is TGTGCCAGCAGCCTTAGACCTAGCGGGAGGTGGGACGAGCAGTACTTC.